The following is a T cell receptor (beta chain) sequence with its context. These data come from a study of blood T cell repertoires in COVID-19. About the research overall: From T cells, B-cell-depleted T cells, or PBMCs came the material, which was cDNA or gDNA.

CDR3 length: 14 residues. The germline V and J ends were trimmed by 4 bases and 5 bases, with 12 bases remaining between them. Germline assignment: CDR1 SGHRS and CDR2 YFSETQ. In the study's own analysis: Estimation of nucleated cell counts relied on the amplification of reference gene primers. Profiling relied on immunoSEQ multiplex PCR, and the TCRdb table lists in-frame clones only, not all of them. Clone size and the V and J calls come from that table; the DNA yielded D and trimming. This sample carries under 250,000 clones, around 90% of them seen once, and the ten largest clones take 0.95% to 1.5%.

The rearrangement joins TRBV5-1 to TRBJ2-2, with a weak D call TRBD1 (6 bases). Sequenced sample: peripheral blood. The receptor's source is a man younger than 45 with acute or convalescent COVID-19. CDR3 region: CASSPDSYTGELFF. CDR3 bases: TGCGCCAGCAGCCCGGACAGTTATACCGGGGAGCTGTTTTTT.